This T cell receptor (beta chain) was identified in a study of T cell responses to AZD1222 COVID-19 vaccine. Study-level findings and limits: Donors, mostly white British, included more females; clonal diversity was possibly underestimated. The number of AZD1222 recipients seropositive at baseline was only 6 or 7. Compared with day 0, the breadth and depth of the Spike-specific TCR repertoire rose significantly after two doses of AZD1222. Only after the peak T cell response were repertoires sampled.

The repertoire was sequenced with immunoSEQ multiplex PCR; TCRdb's copy has only in-frame clones and lacks some. The table has 66,000 or so clones, around 74% seen once. To note about this clone: The antigen is unknown.

CDR1 and CDR2 from the germline V gene are SGHKS and YYEKEE (reference sequence). The J segment lost 6 bases and the V segment lost 4 bases, leaving 7 bases of the junction unmatched. The CDR3 length is 14 residues. The chain combines TRBV5-5 with TRBJ2-7, with 10 positions matching TRBD1. The sequence derives from an adult in good health. Here the sequenced sample was peripheral blood, taken on day 0 of MenACWY control vaccination. CDR3 in amino acids: CASSRGQGSPEQYF. Here the CDR3 DNA reads TGTGCCAGCAGCAGGGGACAGGGGAGCCCCGAGCAGTACTTC. Using reference TRBV5-5 and TRBJ2-7 for the parts outside the CDR3, the full variable domain is DAGVTQSPTHLIKTRGQQVTLRCSPISGHKSVSWYQQVLGQGPQFIFQYYEKEERGRGNFPDRFSARQFPNYSSELNVNALLLGDSALYLCASSRGQGSPEQYFGPGTRLTVT.